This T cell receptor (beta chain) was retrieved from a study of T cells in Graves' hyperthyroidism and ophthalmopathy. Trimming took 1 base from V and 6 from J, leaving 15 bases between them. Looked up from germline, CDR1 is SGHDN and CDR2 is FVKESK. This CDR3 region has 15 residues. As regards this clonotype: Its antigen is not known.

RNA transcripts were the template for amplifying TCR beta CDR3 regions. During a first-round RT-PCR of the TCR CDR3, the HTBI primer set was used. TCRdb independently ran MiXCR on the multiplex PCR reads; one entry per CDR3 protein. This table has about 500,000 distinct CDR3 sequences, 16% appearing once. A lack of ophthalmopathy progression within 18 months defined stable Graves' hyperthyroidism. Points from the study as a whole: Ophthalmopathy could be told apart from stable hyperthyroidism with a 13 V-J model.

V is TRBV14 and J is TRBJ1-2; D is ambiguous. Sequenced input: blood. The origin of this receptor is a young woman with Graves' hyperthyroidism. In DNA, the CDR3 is TGTGCCAGCAGCCAAGGCTGGGGAGCGCGCGATGGCTACACCTTC. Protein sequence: CASSQGWGARDGYTF.